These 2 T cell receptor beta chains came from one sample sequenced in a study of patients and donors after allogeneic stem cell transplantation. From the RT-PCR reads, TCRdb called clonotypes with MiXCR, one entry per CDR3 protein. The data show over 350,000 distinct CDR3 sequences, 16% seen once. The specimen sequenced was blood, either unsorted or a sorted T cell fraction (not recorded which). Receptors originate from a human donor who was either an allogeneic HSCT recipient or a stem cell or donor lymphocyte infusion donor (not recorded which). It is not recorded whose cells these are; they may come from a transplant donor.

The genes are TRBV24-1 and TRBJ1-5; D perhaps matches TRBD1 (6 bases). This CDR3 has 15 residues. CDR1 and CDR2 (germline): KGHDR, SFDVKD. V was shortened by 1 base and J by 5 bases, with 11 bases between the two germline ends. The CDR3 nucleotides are TGTGCCACCAGTGATTTAGGACAGCCCGATCAGCCCCAGCATTTT. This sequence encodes CATSDLGQPDQPQHF.

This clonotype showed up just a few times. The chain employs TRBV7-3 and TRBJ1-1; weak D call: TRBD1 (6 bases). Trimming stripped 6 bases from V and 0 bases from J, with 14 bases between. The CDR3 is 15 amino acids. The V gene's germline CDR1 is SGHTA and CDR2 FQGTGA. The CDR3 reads CASRLRTALNTEAFF. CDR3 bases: TGTGCCAGCAGGCTCCGGACAGCCCTGAACACTGAAGCTTTCTTT.